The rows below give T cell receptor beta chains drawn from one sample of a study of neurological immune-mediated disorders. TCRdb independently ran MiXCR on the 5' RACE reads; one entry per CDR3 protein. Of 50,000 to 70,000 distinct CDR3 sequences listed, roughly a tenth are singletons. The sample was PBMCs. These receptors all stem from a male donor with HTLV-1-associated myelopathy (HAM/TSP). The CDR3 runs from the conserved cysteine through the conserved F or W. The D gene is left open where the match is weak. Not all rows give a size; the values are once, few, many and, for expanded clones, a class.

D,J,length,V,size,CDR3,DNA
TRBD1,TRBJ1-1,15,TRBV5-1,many,CASSLAGTGGTEAFF,TGCGCCAGCAGCTTGGCCGGGACAGGGGGCACTGAAGCTTTCTTT
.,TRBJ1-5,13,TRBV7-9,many,CASSFNRDQPQHF,TGTGCCAGCAGCTTTAACCGCGATCAGCCCCAGCATTTT
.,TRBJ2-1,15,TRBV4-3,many,CASSQGVASYNEQFF,TGCGCCAGCAGCCAAGGGGTAGCCTCCTACAATGAGCAGTTCTTC
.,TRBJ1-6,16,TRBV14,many,CASSHKHGPGNSPLHF,TGTGCCAGCAGCCATAAGCACGGGCCCGGGAATTCACCCCTCCACTTT
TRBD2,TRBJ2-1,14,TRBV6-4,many,CASSVERGVSEQFF,TGTGCCAGCAGTGTGGAGCGGGGGGTCTCCGAGCAGTTCTTC
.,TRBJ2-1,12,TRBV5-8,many,CASRPRGGEQFF,TGTGCCAGCAGACCGCGGGGCGGCGAGCAGTTCTTC
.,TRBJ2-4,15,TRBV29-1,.,CSVESGKLDKNIQYF,TGCAGCGTTGAATCCGGAAAACTAGACAAAAACATTCAGTACTTC
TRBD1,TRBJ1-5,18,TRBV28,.,CASSWPGQGGLSNQPQHF,TGTGCCAGCAGCTGGCCGGGACAGGGGGGACTAAGCAATCAGCCCCAGCATTTT
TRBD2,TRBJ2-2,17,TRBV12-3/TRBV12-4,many,CASKKPGLAGVNGELFF,TGTGCCAGCAAGAAGCCGGGACTAGCGGGGGTTAACGGGGAGCTGTTTTTT
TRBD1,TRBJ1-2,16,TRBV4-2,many,CASSQLQGALIYGYTF,TGTGCCAGCAGCCAACTGCAGGGGGCGCTTATCTATGGCTACACCTTC
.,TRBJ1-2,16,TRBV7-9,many,CASSPDGPGWTGGYTF,TGTGCCAGCAGCCCCGACGGTCCCGGATGGACGGGTGGCTACACCTTC
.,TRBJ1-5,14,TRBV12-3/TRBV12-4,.,CSSTLNTSNQPQHF,TGTTCCAGCACGCTCAACACAAGCAATCAGCCCCAGCATTTT
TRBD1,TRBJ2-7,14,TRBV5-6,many,CASSWDRGLNEQYF,TGTGCCAGCAGCTGGGACAGGGGGTTGAACGAGCAGTACTTC
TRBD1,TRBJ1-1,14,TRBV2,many,CASRVDRGGSEAFF,TGTGCCAGCAGAGTGGACAGGGGAGGTTCTGAAGCTTTCTTT
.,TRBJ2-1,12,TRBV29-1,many,CSAGRSYNEQFF,TGCAGCGCTGGGAGGAGCTACAATGAGCAGTTCTTC
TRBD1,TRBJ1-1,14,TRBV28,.,CARSLDRVRTEAFF,TGTGCCCGCAGTTTGGACAGGGTGAGGACTGAAGCTTTCTTT
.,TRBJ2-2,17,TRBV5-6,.,CASSYLGMAENTGELFF,TGTGCCAGCAGCTATCTTGGGATGGCAGAGAACACCGGGGAGCTGTTTTTT
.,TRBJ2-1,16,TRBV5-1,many,CASSLMASFSYNEQFF,TGCGCCAGCAGCTTAATGGCTTCCTTCTCCTACAATGAGCAGTTCTTC
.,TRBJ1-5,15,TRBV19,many,CASFPRGNNNQPQHF,TGTGCCAGTTTCCCGCGGGGCAACAACAATCAGCCCCAGCATTTT
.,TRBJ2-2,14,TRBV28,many,CASSPLVNTGELFF,TGTGCCAGCAGTCCCCTGGTCAACACCGGGGAGCTGTTTTTT
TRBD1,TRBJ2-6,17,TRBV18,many,CASSYGTGTSGANVLTF,TGTGCCAGCTCTTACGGGACAGGGACTTCTGGGGCCAACGTCCTGACTTTC
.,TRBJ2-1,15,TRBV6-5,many,CASSDAGSRGNEQFF,TGTGCCAGCAGTGACGCCGGCAGCAGGGGCAATGAGCAGTTCTTC
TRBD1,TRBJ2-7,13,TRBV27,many,CASSWGQSYEQYF,TGTGCCAGCAGTTGGGGACAGTCCTACGAGCAGTACTTC
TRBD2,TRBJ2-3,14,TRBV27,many,CASSHLAGTDTQYF,TGTGCCAGCAGCCATCTAGCGGGCACAGATACGCAGTATTTT
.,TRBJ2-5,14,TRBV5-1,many,CASSFGPLQETQYF,TGCGCCAGCAGCTTCGGGCCTCTCCAAGAGACCCAGTACTTC
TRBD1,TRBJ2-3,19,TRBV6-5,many,CASSFFSPGTGDSTDTQYF,TGTGCCAGCAGTTTCTTCAGTCCCGGGACAGGGGACAGCACAGATACGCAGTATTTT
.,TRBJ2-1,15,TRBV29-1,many,CSVELVSTLLNEQFF,TGCAGCGTTGAATTGGTTTCAACGCTCCTCAATGAGCAGTTCTTC
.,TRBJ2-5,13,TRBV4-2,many,CASSQESSQTQYF,TGTGCCAGCAGCCAAGAATCGTCCCAAACCCAGTACTTC